This is a list of T cell receptor beta chains from one sample in a study of cytomegalovirus exposure and HLA in healthy donors. Generated by immunoSEQ multiplex PCR, the TCRdb table keeps only in-frame clones and is missing some. The sample holds some 140,000 clones, approximately 70% seen once. The specimen sequenced was PBMCs. These receptors were taken from a middle-aged woman in good health and CMV-seronegative. Each CDR3 is given with its conserved first and last residue. D genes are given only for firm matches. Some rows have no size entry. The others give once, few or many, or a class for an expanded clone.

>12|NA|NA|TRBV2|TRBJ2-3
CASSEDLGTQYF
TGTGCCAGCAGTGAAGACCTAGGTACGCAGTATTTT
>14|NA|NA|TRBV19|TRBJ2-4
CASNPGRAKNIQYF
TGTGCCAGTAACCCAGGGCGTGCCAAAAACATTCAGTACTTC
>13|few|NA|TRBV4-1|TRBJ1-1
CASSQRTGVEAFF
TGCGCCAGCAGCCAGAGGACGGGGGTAGAAGCTTTCTTT
>13|NA|NA|TRBV7-2|TRBJ1-2
CASSWGLKDGYTF
TGTGCCAGCAGCTGGGGGCTAAAGGATGGCTACACCTTC
>13|few|NA|TRBV5-1|TRBJ1-1
CASSRGLFTEAFF
TGCGCCAGCAGCCGTGGACTGTTCACTGAAGCTTTCTTT
>12|NA|NA|TRBV5-1|TRBJ2-1
CASSFGGNEQFF
TGCGCCAGCAGCTTCGGGGGCAATGAGCAGTTCTTC
>15|NA|TRBD1|TRBV19|TRBJ1-3
CASNINRGAGNTIYF
TGTGCCAGTAACATAAACAGGGGCGCTGGAAACACCATATATTTT
>19|NA|TRBD2|TRBV7-9|TRBJ2-3
CASSFPLAGGHRATDTQYF
TGTGCCAGCAGCTTTCCGCTAGCGGGGGGGCATCGAGCTACAGATACGCAGTATTTT
>14|NA|TRBD1|TRBV9|TRBJ2-1
CASSAQGADREQFF
TGTGCCAGCAGCGCCCAGGGGGCTGATCGTGAGCAGTTCTTC
>15|NA|TRBD2|TRBV4-2|TRBJ2-7
CASSQGLAGSYEQYF
TGTGCCAGCAGCCAAGGACTAGCGGGGAGTTACGAGCAGTACTTC
>13|NA|TRBD1|TRBV11-3|TRBJ1-1
CASSLARGTEAFF
TGTGCCAGCAGCTTAGCCAGGGGGACTGAAGCTTTCTTT
>18|NA|TRBD1|TRBV7-9|TRBJ1-1
CSSSLGALWTGMNTEAFF
TGTTCCAGCAGCTTAGGGGCTCTTTGGACAGGGATGAACACTGAAGCTTTCTTT
>11|NA|NA|TRBV29-1|TRBJ2-4
CSAAGKNIQYF
TGCAGCGCAGCCGGGAAAAACATTCAGTACTTC
>16|NA|TRBD1|TRBV18|TRBJ1-4
CASSSSMDRPNEKLFF
TGTGCCAGCTCCTCTTCAATGGACAGGCCTAATGAAAAACTGTTTTTT
>14|NA|NA|TRBV6-5|TRBJ1-4
CASSLTGSNEKLFF
TGTGCCAGCAGTTTAACAGGGTCTAATGAAAAACTGTTTTTT
>15|NA|TRBD1|TRBV6-4|TRBJ2-3
CASGNGQGGTDTQYF
TGTGCCAGCGGAAATGGACAGGGCGGTACAGATACGCAGTATTTT
>12|NA|NA|TRBV5-8|TRBJ1-5
CASSLRGSPQHF
TGTGCCAGCAGCTTGAGGGGTTCGCCCCAGCATTTT
>17|NA|TRBD2|TRBV7-8|TRBJ2-2
CASSPGAGGPGSGELFF
TGTGCCAGCAGCCCAGGTGCGGGGGGGCCAGGAAGCGGGGAGCTGTTTTTT
>23|NA|NA|TRBV12-1|TRBJ1-2
CASSFRNLRKGKSRDLLNYGYTF
TGTGCCAGCAGCTTTAGAAACCTACGAAAGGGCAAGTCAAGGGACTTGCTTAACTATGGCTACACCTTC
>16|NA|NA|TRBV5-6|TRBJ1-2
CASSTIMDRLNGGYTF
TGTGCCAGCAGCACAATTATGGACAGATTAAATGGTGGCTACACCTTC
>13|NA|TRBD1|TRBV19|TRBJ1-1
CASTKDRGLEAFF
TGTGCCAGTACTAAGGACAGGGGATTGGAGGCTTTCTTT
>13|few|TRBD1|TRBV5-1|TRBJ1-2
CASSSTGDYGYTF
TGCGCCAGCAGCTCTACAGGGGACTATGGCTACACCTTC
>14|NA|NA|TRBV4-1|TRBJ2-3
CASSLTGSTDTQYF
TGCGCCAGCAGCCTCACCGGTTCAACAGATACGCAGTATTTT
>16|NA|TRBD2|TRBV7-6|TRBJ2-7
CASSPDPSTSGGEQYF
TGTGCCAGCAGCCCCGATCCTTCCACTAGCGGGGGCGAGCAGTACTTC